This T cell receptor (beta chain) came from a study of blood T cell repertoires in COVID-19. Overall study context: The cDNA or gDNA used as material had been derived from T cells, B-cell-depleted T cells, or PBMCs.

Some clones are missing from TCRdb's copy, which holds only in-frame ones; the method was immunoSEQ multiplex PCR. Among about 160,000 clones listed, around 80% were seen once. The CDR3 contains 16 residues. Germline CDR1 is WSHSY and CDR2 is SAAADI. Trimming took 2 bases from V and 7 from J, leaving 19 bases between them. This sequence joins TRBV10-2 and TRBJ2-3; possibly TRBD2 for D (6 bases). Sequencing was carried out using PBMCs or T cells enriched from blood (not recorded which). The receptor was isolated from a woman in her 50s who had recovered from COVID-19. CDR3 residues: CASSEPAWGVEYTQYF. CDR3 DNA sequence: TGCGCCAGCAGTGAGCCCGCATGGGGGGTGGAATATACGCAGTATTTT.